This is a list of T cell receptor beta chains from one sample in a study of T-cell memory formation after mild COVID-19. Each CDR3 protein gets one entry after TCRdb re-called the 5' RACE reads with MiXCR. This sample yields roughly 260,000 distinct CDR3 sequences, of which over 15% are seen a single time; approximately 3.5% belongs to the top ten. Material for sequencing was PBMCs or a T cell subset sorted from them (not recorded which). Receptors were obtained from a man in his late teens or twenties who had mild COVID-19 (a few samples of this study predate the infection). Cell type and time point are not known. CDR3s include the opening cysteine and the closing phenylalanine or tryptophan. Each record gives: J gene, V gene, clone size, D gene, CDR3 DNA, CDR3 protein. D genes are given only for firm matches. Rows may omit the clone size; those that give it use once, few, many or a size class.

J: TRBJ2-5; V: TRBV5-1; size: few; D: TRBD1; DNA: TGCGCCAGCACCGTACAGGGGAAAGAGACCCAGTACTTC; CDR3: CASTVQGKETQYF
J: TRBJ1-6; V: TRBV20-1; size: many; D: .; DNA: TGCAGTGCTAGTGAGGGAACACCCCTCCACTTT; CDR3: CSASEGTPLHF
J: TRBJ2-3; V: TRBV28; size: many; D: TRBD1; DNA: TGTGCCAGCAGTTTCTCCGACAGGGGTGATACGCAGTATTTT; CDR3: CASSFSDRGDTQYF
J: TRBJ1-1; V: TRBV12-3/TRBV12-4; size: .; D: .; DNA: TGTGCCAGCAGACTACAGCAGAACACTGAAGCTTTCTTT; CDR3: CASRLQQNTEAFF
J: TRBJ2-4; V: TRBV5-6; size: .; D: .; DNA: TGTGCCAGCAGCTACGACGTTGCCAAAAACATTCAGTACTTC; CDR3: CASSYDVAKNIQYF
J: TRBJ2-1; V: TRBV5-1; size: .; D: .; DNA: TGCGCCAGCAGCTTGGGGGCGAGCTCCTACAATGAGCAGTTCTTC; CDR3: CASSLGASSYNEQFF
J: TRBJ2-1; V: TRBV20-1; size: .; D: TRBD2; DNA: TGCAGTGCTCCGACATTAGGACTAGCGGGGGGGCGTGAGCAGTTCTTC; CDR3: CSAPTLGLAGGREQFF
J: TRBJ1-2; V: TRBV29-1; size: .; D: .; DNA: TGCAGCGTTGGGGGCGGCAACTATGGCTACACCTTC; CDR3: CSVGGGNYGYTF
J: TRBJ1-2; V: TRBV1; size: .; D: .; DNA: TGCACCAGCAGCCAGAACAGGGGAGATGGCTACACCTTC; CDR3: CTSSQNRGDGYTF
J: TRBJ1-2; V: TRBV5-1; size: few; D: .; DNA: TGCGCCAGCAGCTTGTACATTAAGGGCTATGGCTACACCTTC; CDR3: CASSLYIKGYGYTF
J: TRBJ1-5; V: TRBV7-9; size: .; D: .; DNA: TGTGCCAGCAGCTTTGGGCAGGGGCACAATCAGCCCCAGCATTTT; CDR3: CASSFGQGHNQPQHF
J: TRBJ2-7; V: TRBV7-6; size: few; D: TRBD1; DNA: TGTGCCAGCAGCTTAGTAGGGGGCGGGTACGAGCAGTACTTC; CDR3: CASSLVGGGYEQYF
J: TRBJ2-3; V: TRBV6-6; size: few; D: .; DNA: TGTGCCAGCAGTTTCAGGGCCTCCCGCGATACGCAGTATTTT; CDR3: CASSFRASRDTQYF
J: TRBJ2-1; V: TRBV14; size: many; D: TRBD2; DNA: TGTGCCAGCACGCGGGGGGGCTCCGATGAGCAGTTCTTC; CDR3: CASTRGGSDEQFF
J: TRBJ2-2; V: TRBV29-1; size: few; D: .; DNA: TGCAGCGTTGGATCATCCGGTACGAACACCGGGGAGCTGTTTTTT; CDR3: CSVGSSGTNTGELFF
J: TRBJ2-7; V: TRBV20-1; size: few; D: .; DNA: TGCAGTGCTCGATCTGGACAGTTCACCTACGAGCAGTACTTC; CDR3: CSARSGQFTYEQYF
J: TRBJ1-2; V: TRBV20-1; size: .; D: .; DNA: TGCAGTGCTAGCAGGGGCAACAATAACTATGGCTACACCTTC; CDR3: CSASRGNNNYGYTF
J: TRBJ2-5; V: TRBV5-1; size: .; D: .; DNA: TGCGCCAGCAGCGGATCCGGGACTTTAGAGACCCAGTACTTC; CDR3: CASSGSGTLETQYF
J: TRBJ1-4; V: TRBV7-2; size: few; D: .; DNA: TGTGCCAGCAGCCTCCCAAGGGAAAAACTGTTTTTT; CDR3: CASSLPREKLFF
J: TRBJ2-1; V: TRBV7-2; size: .; D: TRBD2; DNA: TGTGCCAGCAGCTTCCAAGCGGGGGTCTACAATGAGCAGTTCTTC; CDR3: CASSFQAGVYNEQFF
J: TRBJ2-5; V: TRBV11-2; size: few; D: TRBD1; DNA: TGTGCCAGCAGCCCGCGACAGGGGGAGAAGGAGACCCAGTACTTC; CDR3: CASSPRQGEKETQYF
J: TRBJ2-2; V: TRBV7-2; size: .; D: .; DNA: TGTGCCAGCAGAATGAACACCGGGGAGCTGTTTTTT; CDR3: CASRMNTGELFF
J: TRBJ2-1; V: TRBV5-1; size: .; D: TRBD2; DNA: TGCGCCAGCAGCTGGGGACTAGCGGGGGCCTACAATGAGCAGTTCTTC; CDR3: CASSWGLAGAYNEQFF
J: TRBJ1-6; V: TRBV20-1; size: .; D: TRBD1; DNA: TGCAGTGCCAGCAGGGGGGACAGGATTCATTCACCCCTCCACTTT; CDR3: CSASRGDRIHSPLHF
J: TRBJ1-2; V: TRBV7-9; size: .; D: .; DNA: TGTGCCAGCAGCTTATACAGTGGCTACACCTTC; CDR3: CASSLYSGYTF
J: TRBJ2-5; V: TRBV21-1; size: .; D: .; DNA: TGTGCCACCTTGGGGACTAGCGGGGAACAAGAGACCCAGTACTTC; CDR3: CATLGTSGEQETQYF
J: TRBJ1-1; V: TRBV6-5; size: many; D: .; DNA: TGTGCCAGCAGTTACGGGGGGACGAACACTGAAGCTTTCTTT; CDR3: CASSYGGTNTEAFF
J: TRBJ1-1; V: TRBV18; size: .; D: TRBD1; DNA: TGTGCCAGCTCACCACGGACAGGCGTACGGACTGAAGCTTTCTTT; CDR3: CASSPRTGVRTEAFF
J: TRBJ2-3; V: TRBV9; size: few; D: TRBD2; DNA: TGTGCCAGCAGCGTAGGGGCTAGCGGGGGCGGCACAGATACGCAGTATTTT; CDR3: CASSVGASGGGTDTQYF
J: TRBJ1-5; V: TRBV20-1; size: few; D: TRBD1; DNA: TGCAGTGCTGAAAGACCCGGGACAGGGGGCTTCACTCAGCCCCAGCATTTT; CDR3: CSAERPGTGGFTQPQHF
J: TRBJ2-7; V: TRBV9; size: .; D: TRBD1; DNA: TGTGCCAGCAGCCGCGCGGACAGGGGACCTAGGGGGCAGTACTTC; CDR3: CASSRADRGPRGQYF
J: TRBJ2-3; V: TRBV5-6; size: few; D: .; DNA: TGTGCCAGCAGCTCTACAGGGATATGGACAGATACGCAGTATTTT; CDR3: CASSSTGIWTDTQYF
J: TRBJ1-2; V: TRBV7-9; size: .; D: .; DNA: TGTGCCAGCAGCTTAGTAGAGATACCCTATGGCTACACCTTC; CDR3: CASSLVEIPYGYTF
J: TRBJ1-5; V: TRBV15; size: few; D: .; DNA: TGTGCCACCAGCAGAGCGGGCGGCCAGCCCCAGCATTTT; CDR3: CATSRAGGQPQHF
J: TRBJ2-3; V: TRBV15; size: few; D: .; DNA: TGTGCCACCAGCAGGAGAACCGGGGTTGGCAATACGCAGTATTTT; CDR3: CATSRRTGVGNTQYF
J: TRBJ2-3; V: TRBV5-1; size: .; D: TRBD2; DNA: TGCGCCAGCAGCTTGGGGCTAGCGGGGGTCACAGATACGCAGTATTTT; CDR3: CASSLGLAGVTDTQYF
J: TRBJ1-3; V: TRBV7-2; size: .; D: TRBD1; DNA: TGTGCCAGCAGCTACTACAGGGGTAGTGGAAACACCATATATTTT; CDR3: CASSYYRGSGNTIYF
J: TRBJ2-7; V: TRBV18; size: few; D: .; DNA: TGTGCCAGCTCGTACAGGGCGGGGGAGCAGTACTTC; CDR3: CASSYRAGEQYF
J: TRBJ2-4; V: TRBV4-3; size: few; D: .; DNA: TGCGCCAGCAGCCAAGATTGGGGAAGAGGTCTAGCCAAAAACATTCAGTACTTC; CDR3: CASSQDWGRGLAKNIQYF
J: TRBJ1-4; V: TRBV6-2/TRBV6-3; size: few; D: .; DNA: TGTGCCAGCACCAGGGACATCGTGAGTGAAAAACTGTTTTTT; CDR3: CASTRDIVSEKLFF
J: TRBJ1-4; V: TRBV29-1; size: .; D: .; DNA: TGCAGCGTTATGGTTGGTTCTAATGAAAAACTGTTTTTT; CDR3: CSVMVGSNEKLFF
J: TRBJ2-5; V: TRBV6-2/TRBV6-3; size: .; D: .; DNA: TGTGCCAGCGGGGCCTTCGGGACCCAGTACTTC; CDR3: CASGAFGTQYF
J: TRBJ1-6; V: TRBV7-3; size: .; D: .; DNA: TGTGCCAGCAGCCAGTGGGCCGGGAATTCACCCCTCCACTTT; CDR3: CASSQWAGNSPLHF
J: TRBJ2-1; V: TRBV4-1; size: few; D: TRBD2; DNA: TGCGCCAGCAGCCATTTCGGGGGGGCCGGGGATGAGCAGTTCTTC; CDR3: CASSHFGGAGDEQFF
J: TRBJ2-1; V: TRBV3-1; size: .; D: .; DNA: TGTGCCAGCAGCCCCCTCGGGGGCGGGTCCTACAATGAGCAGTTCTTC; CDR3: CASSPLGGGSYNEQFF
J: TRBJ1-4; V: TRBV7-9; size: few; D: TRBD1; DNA: TGTGCCAGCAGCTCGTACAGGGGCGGTAATGAAAAACTGTTTTTT; CDR3: CASSSYRGGNEKLFF
J: TRBJ2-1; V: TRBV18; size: .; D: .; DNA: TGTGCCAGCTCACCTCCGGGGGGCCGGAATGAGCAGTTCTTC; CDR3: CASSPPGGRNEQFF
J: TRBJ1-4; V: TRBV7-9; size: few; D: .; DNA: TGTGCCAGCAGAAACACAGGGATCGGCGCTAATGAAAAACTGTTTTTT; CDR3: CASRNTGIGANEKLFF
J: TRBJ1-4; V: TRBV4-3; size: .; D: .; DNA: TGCGCCAGCAGCCAAGCAGGGGTCGGGGAAGAACTGTTTTTT; CDR3: CASSQAGVGEELFF
J: TRBJ1-6; V: TRBV5-1; size: few; D: .; DNA: TGCGCCAGCAGCTTGGAACCGACGGGAAATTCACCCCTCCACTTT; CDR3: CASSLEPTGNSPLHF
J: TRBJ1-2; V: TRBV6-7; size: .; D: .; DNA: TGTGCCAGCACCAAAGGAAGTTGCACGGACGATGGCTACACCTTC; CDR3: CASTKGSCTDDGYTF
J: TRBJ1-6; V: TRBV20-1; size: .; D: .; DNA: TGCAGTGCTGCTTCACCCCTCCACTTT; CDR3: CSAASPLHF
J: TRBJ2-3; V: TRBV18; size: .; D: TRBD2; DNA: TGTGCCAGCTCACCACTCCCGGGGGGGCAATACACAGATACGCAGTATTTT; CDR3: CASSPLPGGQYTDTQYF